The 22 T cell receptor beta chains presented below share a single source sample, sequenced in a study of neurological immune-mediated disorders. Via MiXCR, TCRdb re-called the 5' RACE reads, giving one row per CDR3 protein. The repertoire includes about 48,000 distinct CDR3 sequences, approximately 10% of them detected once, and approximately 22% sits in the top ten. Material: PBMCs. These receptors were taken from a woman aged 40 to 50 with HTLV-1-associated myelopathy (HAM/TSP).

At least ten counts were recorded for this clonotype. The CDR3 loop reads CASSMVSGSYNEQFF. The DNA of the CDR3 is TGTGCCAGCAGCATGGTTAGTGGGTCCTACAATGAGCAGTTCTTC. This chain uses TRBV7-2 with TRBJ2-1; D gene ambiguous. Trimming removed 5 bases from V and 1 base from J, with 12 bases in between. The germline V gene has CDR1 SGHTA and CDR2 FQGNSA. CDR3 length: 15 residues.

This clonotype was seen many times. This chain connects TRBV5-1 to TRBJ2-5, with a possible D match to TRBD2 (6 bases). The V end was cut by 0 bases, the J end by 4 bases, with 10 bases between. The CDR3 covers 14 residues. Germline V lookup: CDR1 SGHRS, CDR2 YFSETQ. The CDR3 DNA sequence: TGCGCCAGCAGCTTGGGACTAGGAGGAGAGACCCAGTACTTC. Translation: CASSLGLGGETQYF.

The chain combines TRBV11-2 with TRBJ1-2; 7 nucleotides match TRBD1. CDR3 length: 13 amino acids. Trimming cost V 5 bases and J 4 bases; bases outside gene matches: 4. The germline gives CDR1 SGHAT, CDR2 FQNNGV. The CDR3 spells CASSNDRAYGYTF. In DNA, the CDR3 is TGTGCCAGCAGCAACGACAGGGCCTATGGCTACACCTTC.

There are many counts of this clonotype. The chain couples TRBV5-4 to TRBJ2-1; no reliable D call. V lost 5 bases and J lost 5, with 17 bases in between. There are 15 residues in the CDR3. Germline V gives CDR1 SGHNT, CDR2 YYREEE (reference sequence). The CDR3: CASSLDSKRNNEQFF. DNA for the CDR3: TGTGCCAGCAGTCTAGACTCCAAACGGAACAATGAGCAGTTCTTC. The full variable domain, completed using reference TRBV5-4 and TRBJ2-1, is ETGVTQSPTHLIKTRGQQVTLRCSSQSGHNTVSWYQQALGQGPQFIFQYYREEENGRGNFPPRFSGLQFPNYSSELNVNALELDDSALYLCASSLDSKRNNEQFFGPGTRLTVL.

This clonotype appeared many times. The chain has TRBV20-1 and TRBJ1-1; no reliable D call. Germline V lookup: CDR1 DFQATT, CDR2 SNEGSKA (reference sequence). The CDR3 loop spans 13 amino acids. Trimming took off 1 base at V and 1 base at J, with 7 bases between the two ends. CDR3 coding DNA: TGCAGTGCTAGAGTGGTAGGGAACACTGAAGCTTTCTTT. Protein sequence: CSARVVGNTEAFF.

This clonotype was seen ten or more times. This chain uses TRBV5-1 with TRBJ1-1, with a weak D call TRBD1 (5 bases). Trimming removed 4 bases from V and 3 bases from J, with 16 bases in between. This CDR3 contains 15 residues. Germline values: CDR1 SGHRS, CDR2 YFSETQ. CDR3 nucleotides: TGCGCCAGCAGCCAATTTGGCGGGGGATACACTGAAGCTTTCTTT. Its protein product is CASSQFGGGYTEAFF. The complete variable domain, with remaining parts taken from reference TRBV5-1 and TRBJ1-1, reads KAGVTQTPRYLIKTRGQQVTLSCSPISGHRSVSWYQQTPGQGLQFLFEYFSETQRNKGNFPGRFSGRQFSNSRSEMNVSTLELGDSALYLCASSQFGGGYTEAFFGQGTRLTVV.

The table lists this clonotype with many counts. The chain recombines TRBV20-1 with TRBJ2-5, with D possibly matching TRBD2 (6 bases). The germline V gene encodes CDR1 DFQATT and CDR2 SNEGSKA (reference sequence). This CDR3 spans 15 amino acids. The V end lost 4 bases, the J end lost 2 bases, and 17 bases lay between the germline ends. CDR3 sequence: CSAKAEGMGQETQYF. CDR3 sequence (DNA): TGCAGTGCTAAAGCGGAGGGAATGGGGCAAGAGACCCAGTACTTC.

At least ten counts were recorded for this clonotype. This rearrangement joins TRBV12-3 or TRBV12-4 to TRBJ1-1; unclear D gene. V was shortened by 7 bases and J by 5 bases, with 17 bases between the two germline ends. The CDR3 consists of 14 residues. The CDR3 nucleotides read TGTGCCAGCACCCTTCACTACGGGCAAACTGAAGCTTTCTTT. As protein: CASTLHYGQTEAFF.

Many counts were recorded for this clonotype. The rearrangement links TRBV14 to TRBJ1-4; the D gene is possibly TRBD1 (6 bases). Trimming stripped 2 bases from V and 10 bases from J, with 11 bases between. Germline CDR1 is SGHDN and CDR2 is FVKESK. The CDR3 contains 13 residues. CDR3 protein: CASSQHEQGKLFF. The CDR3 coding sequence is TGTGCCAGCAGCCAACACGAACAGGGAAAACTGTTTTTT.

This chain connects TRBV13 to TRBJ2-4; TRBD1 agrees at 9 bases. There are 14 residues in the CDR3. V dropped 7 bases and J dropped 4; count of bases not matched to a gene: 5. From germline, CDR1 is PRHDT and CDR2 FYEKMQ (reference sequence). The CDR3 DNA sequence: TGTGCCAGCACCGAAGGACAGGGGAAAAACATTCAGTACTTC. Protein sequence: CASTEGQGKNIQYF.

The rearrangement joins TRBV11-2 to TRBJ2-7, with 7 bases that match TRBD2. V shed 6 bases, J shed 7 bases, and the junction held 15 bases outside the gene matches. This CDR3 has 15 amino acids. Germline V lookup: CDR1 SGHAT, CDR2 FQNNGV. The chain's CDR3 is CASSPGTIPSLEQYF. The CDR3 nucleotides read TGTGCCAGCAGTCCCGGGACTATTCCTTCGTTGGAGCAGTACTTC.

This clonotype was picked up many times. The V gene is TRBV28, the J gene TRBJ2-5, with a tentative D call TRBD1 (6 bases). Between the trimmed V and J ends, which lost 7 bases and 6 bases, there was a span of 21 bases. Germline-derived CDR1 and CDR2 are MDHEN and SYDVKM. The CDR3 consists of 15 residues. DNA for the CDR3: TGTGCCAGCACCCCCATACGCCGCAGGGGACAGACCCAGTACTTC. It encodes CASTPIRRRGQTQYF.

The chain uses TRBV20-1 and TRBJ2-7; 11 bases fit TRBD2. CDR3 length equals 17 residues. V dropped 0 bases and J dropped 5; count of bases not matched to a gene: 12. CDR1 and CDR2 from the germline V gene are DFQATT and SNEGSKA (reference sequence). The CDR3: CSARDPTGTSGDNEQYF. DNA of the CDR3: TGCAGTGCTAGAGATCCGACCGGGACTAGCGGAGACAACGAGCAGTACTTC.

This clonotype was seen repeatedly, ten times or more. The chain joins TRBV20-1 to TRBJ2-3, with 9 bases that match TRBD2. The CDR3 has 14 residues. Germline CDR1 is DFQATT and CDR2 is SNEGSKA (reference sequence). J lost 5 bases, V lost 4 bases, and 7 bases had no gene match. The CDR3 here is CSANSGGGIDTQYF. As DNA, the CDR3 is TGCAGTGCTAATAGCGGGGGAGGTATAGATACGCAGTATTTT.

This clonotype was recorded at least ten times. The chain links TRBV6-5 to TRBJ2-1, with 10 bases lining up with TRBD2. V shed 10 bases and J 9 bases; nucleotides not matched to a gene: 12. CDR3 length: 14 amino acids. Germline CDR1 is MNHEY and CDR2 is SVGAGI. The CDR3 nucleotides are TGTGCCACCGAGCGGGGGGGCGATGTAACTGAGCAGTTCTTC. Protein product: CATERGGDVTEQFF.

This clonotype was counted ten times or more. The chain couples TRBV4-1 to TRBJ1-1, with a tentative D call TRBD1 (5 bases). This CDR3 is 15 amino acids long. Trimming cost V 0 bases and J 4 bases, with 12 bases left between them. Germline lookup yields CDR1 MGHRA and CDR2 YSYEKL. The CDR3 protein is CASSQDYVGGTEAFF. The CDR3 nucleotides are TGCGCCAGCAGCCAAGATTATGTGGGGGGCACTGAAGCTTTCTTT.

V usage is TRBV4-1 and J usage is TRBJ1-5; the match to TRBD1 covers 8 bases. Germline values: CDR1 MGHRA, CDR2 YSYEKL. This CDR3 is 15 amino acids long. The trim removed 2 bases at V and 6 bases at J, leaving 6 bases unmatched. CDR3 DNA sequence: TGCGCCAGCAGCCAACTATGGGGGACAGGTCAGCCCCAGCATTTT. This sequence encodes CASSQLWGTGQPQHF.

This clonotype came up many times. The rearrangement uses TRBV7-2 and TRBJ1-3, with TRBD1 identical over 7 bases. The germline V gene encodes CDR1 SGHTA and CDR2 FQGNSA. V lost 4 bases to trimming and J lost 0 bases; unmatched junction nucleotides: 3. This CDR3 region has 15 residues. The CDR3 here is CASSSGQSSGNTIYF. As DNA, the CDR3 is TGTGCCAGCAGCTCGGGACAGTCCTCTGGAAACACCATATATTTT.

This clonotype has at least ten counts. The chain uses TRBV4-3 and TRBJ2-1, with a tentative D call TRBD2 (5 bases). Germline CDR1 reads LGHNA; CDR2 reads YSLEER. The CDR3 is 14 residues long. Trimming shortened V by 1 base and J by 2 bases, and 6 bases separated the two germline ends. In nucleotides, the CDR3 is TGCGCCAGCAGCCAAGGACTAACCTACAATGAGCAGTTCTTC. Translating gives CASSQGLTYNEQFF.

This clonotype was observed at least ten times. V usage is TRBV5-1 and J usage is TRBJ2-3, with 13 bases matching TRBD2. V was clipped by 2 bases and J by 1 base; unmatched bases: 1. The germline CDR1 and CDR2 sequences are SGHRS and YFSETQ. CDR3 size: 16 residues. The CDR3 here is CASSFGLAGGTDTQYF. The DNA of the CDR3 is TGCGCCAGCAGCTTTGGACTAGCGGGGGGCACAGATACGCAGTATTTT.

This clonotype was seen many times. The chain recombines TRBV5-1 with TRBJ1-1, with 8 bases lining up with TRBD1. CDR3 size: 13 residues. The V segment lost 5 bases and the J segment 5 bases; nucleotides outside the gene matches: 5. Looked up from germline, CDR1 is SGHRS and CDR2 is YFSETQ. The CDR3 loop is CASRQGAGTEAFF. In DNA, the CDR3 is TGCGCCAGCAGGCAGGGGGCGGGAACTGAAGCTTTCTTT.

This clonotype came up many times. The rearrangement links TRBV2 to TRBJ2-5; 7 bases fit TRBD2. V lost 8 bases to trimming and J lost 5 bases; unmatched junction nucleotides: 5. CDR1 is SNHLY and CDR2 is FYNNEI in the germline V gene. The CDR3 contains 12 residues. The CDR3 is CASFRGGETQYF. The CDR3 DNA reads TGTGCCAGCTTTAGGGGAGGGGAGACCCAGTACTTC.